The 11 T cell receptor beta chains listed next were all sequenced from one sample in a study of CD8 T cells in Susac syndrome. The authors reverse transcribed roughly 0.5 to 1 ug RNA with random hexamers. Via MiXCR, TCRdb re-called the immunoSEQ multiplex PCR reads, giving one row per CDR3 protein. The sample holds about 210,000 distinct CDR3 sequences, around 93% seen once. Sequencing was carried out using CD4+ T cells from PBMCs. The receptors here all came from a human donor in good health.

This clonotype has just one count. The V call is TRBV6-2 or TRBV6-3, the J call TRBJ1-5; 9 nucleotides line up with TRBD1. Trimming took 7 bases from V and 6 from J; bases not matched to a gene: 10. This CDR3 is 15 amino acids long. From germline, CDR1 is MNHEY and CDR2 SVGEGT. The CDR3 loop is CASNPGQGSFQPQHF. The CDR3 DNA reads as TGTGCCAGCAATCCGGGACAGGGATCCTTTCAGCCCCAGCATTTT.

In its sample, this clonotype was seen a few times. The V call is TRBV5-6, the J call TRBJ2-3; D gene ambiguous. Germline V gives CDR1 SGHDT, CDR2 YYEEEE. The CDR3 has 13 amino acids. Deletions cut 2 bases from V and 3 bases from J, with 7 bases between. The CDR3 sequence: CASSLFGTDTQYF. As DNA, the CDR3 is TGTGCCAGCAGCTTATTTGGTACAGATACGCAGTATTTT.

The CDR3 here is CASSLGGAGGQKLFF. The CDR3 coding sequence is TGTGCCAGCAGCTTAGGGGGAGCGGGGGGGCAGAAGCTGTTTTTT. This chain joins TRBV7-2 and TRBJ2-2, with TRBD2 matching over 10 bases. This CDR3 is built from 15 residues. The V gene's germline CDR1 is SGHTA and CDR2 FQGNSA. J lost 12 bases, V lost 1 base, and 8 bases had no gene match.

The V gene is TRBV19, the J gene TRBJ1-2, with 9 nucleotides matching TRBD1. Germline V gene data show CDR1 as LNHDA and CDR2 as SQIVND (reference sequence). V trimming: 7 bases; J trimming: 5 bases; junction bases outside the gene matches: 2. This CDR3 has 12 amino acids. In nucleotides, the CDR3 is TGTGCCAGTACCGACAGGGGGTATGGCTACACCTTC. Its protein product is CASTDRGYGYTF.

V and J are TRBV5-1 and TRBJ1-1; 7 nucleotides line up with TRBD1. Trimming removed 4 bases from V and 3 bases from J; junction bases left unmatched: 6. The CDR3 extends over 14 amino acids. From germline, CDR1 is SGHRS and CDR2 YFSETQ. Here the CDR3 DNA reads TGCGCCAGCAGCCCGGGACAGCGGGACACTGAAGCTTTCTTT. This sequence encodes CASSPGQRDTEAFF.

This clonotype occurred once. This sequence joins TRBV12-3 or TRBV12-4 and TRBJ1-1; D is unclear. This CDR3 is built from 11 residues. V lost 6 bases to trimming and J lost 2 bases, with 4 bases between them. The CDR3: CASRYNTEAFF. The CDR3 DNA sequence: TGTGCCAGCAGATACAACACTGAAGCTTTCTTT.

This clonotype showed up just once. The rearrangement uses TRBV19 and TRBJ1-1, with D tentatively TRBD1 (6 bases). The CDR3 length is 15 residues. Trimming pared 7 bases from V and 0 bases from J, leaving 15 bases between. Per the germline V gene, CDR1 is LNHDA and CDR2 is SQIVND (reference sequence). The DNA of the CDR3 is TGTGCCAGTAACCCCACAACAGGGTTGAACACTGAAGCTTTCTTT. Translated, it gives CASNPTTGLNTEAFF.

This clonotype was detected only once. V and J are TRBV12-3 or TRBV12-4 and TRBJ1-3, with 10 bases that match TRBD1. V dropped 11 bases and J dropped 0; count of bases not matched to a gene: 10. The length of the CDR3 is 16 residues. The CDR3 loop is CAGRDRGPSSGNTIYF. CDR3 coding DNA: TGTGCCGGCCGGGACAGGGGCCCCAGCTCTGGAAACACCATATATTTT.

This chain joins TRBV11-2 and TRBJ2-7, with D perhaps matching TRBD2 (5 bases). CDR3 length: 13 amino acids. Germline loops: CDR1 SGHAT, CDR2 FQNNGV. Trimming cost V 2 bases and J 6 bases, with 11 bases left between them. CDR3 nucleotide sequence: TGTGCCAGCAGCTTAACTACTAGTCGCGAGCAGTACTTC. The encoded protein is CASSLTTSREQYF. The entire variable domain, with the rest obtained from reference TRBV11-2 and TRBJ2-7, is as follows: EAGVAQSPRYKIIEKRQSVAFWCNPISGHATLYWYQQILGQGPKLLIQFQNNGVVDDSQLPKDRFSAERLKGVDSTLKIQPAKLEDSAVYLCASSLTTSREQYFGPGTRLTVT.

This chain uses TRBV3-1 with TRBJ1-3; D unclear. V was shortened by 5 bases and J by 0 bases, with 11 bases between the two germline ends. Germline V gene lookup returns CDR1 LGHDT and CDR2 YNNKEL (reference sequence). This CDR3 contains 15 residues. CDR3 in amino acids: CASSVPGISGNTIYF. The CDR3 region has the DNA TGTGCCAGCAGCGTTCCAGGAATCTCTGGAAACACCATATATTTT.

The chain carries TRBV12-3 or TRBV12-4 and TRBJ2-5; a weak D match, TRBD2 (6 bases). This CDR3 comprises 13 residues. Trimming cost V 5 bases and J 2 bases, with 9 bases left between them. CDR3 protein: CASSLTSQETQYF. The CDR3 nucleotides read TGTGCCAGCAGTCTGACTAGTCAAGAGACCCAGTACTTC.